The clone carrying this T cell receptor (beta chain) was detected a few times. The CDR3 runs 16 residues. CDR1 is SEHNR, CDR2 FQNEAQ, per germline (reference sequence). J was trimmed by 9 bases and V by 6 bases; bases with no gene match: 17. This record comes from a study of blood T cell repertoires in COVID-19. Study-wide context: PBMCs, B-cell-depleted T cells, or T cells were the source of the cDNA or gDNA that made up the material.

Sequencing was performed with immunoSEQ multiplex PCR; in TCRdb, only in-frame clones are kept and a portion is missing. The sample consists of a few hundred thousand clones, about 81% of them appearing once. The clonotype originates from a woman aged 70-85 years with COVID-19, enrolled during active disease. The chain employs TRBV7-9 and TRBJ2-3, with TRBD2 identical over 8 bases. The material sequenced was peripheral blood. As DNA, the CDR3 is TGTGCCAGCAGTTCAGCGGGAGTCCTACGAGGAGTGACGCAGTATTTT. It encodes CASSSAGVLRGVTQYF.